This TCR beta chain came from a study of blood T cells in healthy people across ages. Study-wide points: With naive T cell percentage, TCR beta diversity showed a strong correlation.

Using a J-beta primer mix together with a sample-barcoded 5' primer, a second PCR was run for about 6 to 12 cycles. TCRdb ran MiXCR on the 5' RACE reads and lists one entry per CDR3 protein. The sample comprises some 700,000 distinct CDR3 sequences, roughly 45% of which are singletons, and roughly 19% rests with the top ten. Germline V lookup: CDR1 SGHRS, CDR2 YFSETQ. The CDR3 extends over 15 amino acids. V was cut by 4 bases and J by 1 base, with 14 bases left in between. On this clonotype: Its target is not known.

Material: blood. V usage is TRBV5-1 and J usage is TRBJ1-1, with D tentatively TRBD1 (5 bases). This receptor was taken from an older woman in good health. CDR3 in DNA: TGCGCCAGCAGCCCTCGGGACCCCTGGAACACTGAAGCTTTCTTT. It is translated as CASSPRDPWNTEAFF.